This T cell receptor (beta chain) came from a study of T cells in Graves' hyperthyroidism and ophthalmopathy. Stable Graves' hyperthyroidism denoted no ophthalmopathy progression over 18 months. This clonotype was observed at least ten times. RNA transcripts yielded amplified TCR beta CDR3 regions. First-round RT-PCR with HTBI primers amplified the TCR CDR3 region. MiXCR, applied by TCRdb to the multiplex PCR reads, yields one record per CDR3 protein. The sample shows 600,000 to 800,000 distinct CDR3 sequences, 30% to 40% of them seen only once. The CDR3 runs 12 residues. Germline lookup yields CDR1 MGHDK and CDR2 SYGVNS. Trimming removed 9 bases at V and 5 bases at J, with 13 bases between.

The chain joins TRBV25-1 to TRBJ1-1; no clear D gene. This TCR was recovered from a woman between 40 and 55 years old with Graves' hyperthyroidism. Sequencing was carried out using blood. The CDR3 is CASSQGATEAFF. The CDR3 coding sequence is TGTGCCAGTAGTCAAGGCGCGACTGAAGCTTTCTTT.